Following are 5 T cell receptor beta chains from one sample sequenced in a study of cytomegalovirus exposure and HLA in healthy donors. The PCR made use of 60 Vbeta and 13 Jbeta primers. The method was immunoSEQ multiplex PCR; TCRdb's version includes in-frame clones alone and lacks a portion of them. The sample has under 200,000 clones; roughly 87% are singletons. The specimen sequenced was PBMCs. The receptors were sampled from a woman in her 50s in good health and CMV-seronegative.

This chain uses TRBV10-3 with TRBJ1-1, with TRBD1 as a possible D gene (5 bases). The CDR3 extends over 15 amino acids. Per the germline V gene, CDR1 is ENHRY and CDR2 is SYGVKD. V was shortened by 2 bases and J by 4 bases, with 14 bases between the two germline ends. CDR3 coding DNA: TGTGCCATCAGTGAGAATGGGGGAGGCGGCACTGAAGCTTTCTTT. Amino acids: CAISENGGGGTEAFF.

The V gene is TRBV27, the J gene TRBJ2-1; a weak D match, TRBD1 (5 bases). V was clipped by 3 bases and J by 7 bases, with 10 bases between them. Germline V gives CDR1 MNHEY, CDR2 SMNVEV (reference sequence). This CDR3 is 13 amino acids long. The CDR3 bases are TGTGCCAGCAGTTTGTATTCAGGGAATGAGCAGTTCTTC. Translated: CASSLYSGNEQFF.

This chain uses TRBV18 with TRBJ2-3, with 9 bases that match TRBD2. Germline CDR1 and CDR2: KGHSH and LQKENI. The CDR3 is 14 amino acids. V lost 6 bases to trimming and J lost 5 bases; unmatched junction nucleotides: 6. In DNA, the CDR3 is TGTGCCAGCTCTCCGACTAGCGGAGAAGATACGCAGTATTTT. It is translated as CASSPTSGEDTQYF.

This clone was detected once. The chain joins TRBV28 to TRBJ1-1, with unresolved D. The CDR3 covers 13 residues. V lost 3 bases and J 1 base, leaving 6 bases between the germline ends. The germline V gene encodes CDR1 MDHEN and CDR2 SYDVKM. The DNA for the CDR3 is TGTGCCAGCAGTTTCGCGGGGAACACTGAAGCTTTCTTT. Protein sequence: CASSFAGNTEAFF.

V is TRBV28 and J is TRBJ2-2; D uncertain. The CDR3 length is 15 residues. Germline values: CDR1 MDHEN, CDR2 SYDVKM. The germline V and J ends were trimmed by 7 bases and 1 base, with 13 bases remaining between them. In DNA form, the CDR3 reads TGTGCCAGCACCGCCAGTTCTGAGAACACCGGGGAGCTGTTTTTT. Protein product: CASTASSENTGELFF.